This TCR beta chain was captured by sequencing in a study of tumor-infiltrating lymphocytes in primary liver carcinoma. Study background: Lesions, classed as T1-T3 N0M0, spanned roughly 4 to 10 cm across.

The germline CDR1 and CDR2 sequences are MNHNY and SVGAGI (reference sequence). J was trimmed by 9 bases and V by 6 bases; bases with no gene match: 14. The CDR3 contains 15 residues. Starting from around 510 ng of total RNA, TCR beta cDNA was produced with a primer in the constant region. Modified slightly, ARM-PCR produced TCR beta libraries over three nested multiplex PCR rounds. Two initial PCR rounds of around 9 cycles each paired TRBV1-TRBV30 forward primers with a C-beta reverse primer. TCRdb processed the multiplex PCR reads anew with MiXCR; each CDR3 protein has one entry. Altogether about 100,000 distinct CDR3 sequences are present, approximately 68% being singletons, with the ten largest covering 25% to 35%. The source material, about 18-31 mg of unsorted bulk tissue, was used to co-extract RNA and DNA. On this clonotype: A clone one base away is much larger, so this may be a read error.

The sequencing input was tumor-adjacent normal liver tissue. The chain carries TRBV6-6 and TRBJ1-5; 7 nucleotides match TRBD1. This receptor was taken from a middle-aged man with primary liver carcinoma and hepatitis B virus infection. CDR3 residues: CASSPPSGGNLPQHF. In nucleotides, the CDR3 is TGTGCCAGCAGCCCCCCTTCAGGGGGGAACCTGCCCCAGCATTTT.